The present T cell receptor (beta chain) was sequenced within a study of human T cells and chemical hapten exposure. Findings and caveats of the study: TCRs at a frequency above 1 in 1000 stayed unchanged with DPC sensitization. A positive correlation with patch test score was found for PT1 expanded TCR counts. Significantly more large CDR3 similarity clusters arose among expanded TCRs than among controls.

A note on this clonotype: The antigen is undetermined.

Treatment noted: therapeutic diphenylcyclopropenone sensitization with weekly scalp DPC. Samples of blood were obtained prior to the application of each patch test. Per germline, CDR1 SGHTA and CDR2 FQGNSA. Trimming left V 5 bases short and J 4 bases short, with 15 bases between. The CDR3 sequence is 15 residues long. Library preparation tagged each individual cDNA molecule with a unique molecular identifier. TCRdb reanalysed the reads using MiXCR and keeps one entry per CDR3 protein. The sample carries around 5,300 distinct CDR3 sequences, around three fifths recorded once. The chain joins TRBV7-2 to TRBJ2-1, with D tentatively TRBD2 (5 bases). The source material was whole blood, sampled before DPC sensitization or 2, 6, or about 24 weeks after (not recorded which). This receptor was identified in an adult with alopecia areata. Some clones in this sample may be carry-over from other donors' samples. This table probably holds off-target reads from a library built for another chain. CDR3: CASSQSWTVYNEQFF. Here the CDR3 DNA reads TGTGCCAGCAGCCAGAGCTGGACTGTATACAATGAGCAGTTCTTC.